The rows below give T cell receptor beta chains drawn from one sample of a study of T cell clusters in autoimmune cytopenias. TCRdb reanalyzed the multiplex PCR reads and collapses them to one entry per CDR3 protein, without DNA. The listing contains around 7,000 distinct CDR3 sequences. This sample was shared with a second study, whose subject was T cell repertoires in aging, cancer and after chemotherapy.

Material: peripheral blood. These receptors originate from a human donor in good health. Each CDR3 is given with its conserved first and last residue. Each record gives: clone size, J gene, V gene, CDR3 protein. Some rows mark clone size as missing; the rest say once, few, many or name a class of expanded clone.

.,TRBJ2-1,TRBV6-5,CASSPGLAGFWEQFF
.,TRBJ1-6,TRBV19,CASSIGDGDNSPLHF
medium-sized,TRBJ2-3,TRBV12-3/TRBV12-4,CASSSLSGPSTDTQYF
medium-sized,TRBJ2-1,TRBV6-5,CASSYGGSSYNEQFF
.,TRBJ2-1,TRBV5-4,CASSFSPYNEQFF
medium-sized,TRBJ2-3,TRBV30,CACQTSGVSHF
.,TRBJ1-5,TRBV6-1,CASSYSTGRGNQPQHF
medium-sized,TRBJ1-2,TRBV29-1,CSVEWRNYGYTF
medium-sized,TRBJ1-5,TRBV29-1,CSVGFGSNLDQPQHF
.,TRBJ2-5,TRBV12-3/TRBV12-4,CASSPLTGGGRETQYF
medium-sized,TRBJ2-7,TRBV19,CASSMGNYEQYF
.,TRBJ1-5,TRBV6-6,CASSYLSGLISNQPQHF
.,TRBJ1-5,TRBV6-2/TRBV6-3,CASSYSPQPQHF
medium-sized,TRBJ2-3,TRBV13,CASSSGLATDTQYF
medium-sized,TRBJ2-1,TRBV29-1,CSVIRDPSYNEQFF
.,TRBJ1-4,TRBV10-3,CAIMGDQEKLFF
.,TRBJ1-5,TRBV19,CASSEQGFQPQHF
.,TRBJ2-5,TRBV10-3,CATDSQGRGETQYF
.,TRBJ2-7,TRBV7-6,CASSLDEGQVYEQYF
.,TRBJ2-6,TRBV6-1,CASTSGQSTNVLTF
.,TRBJ2-3,TRBV13,CASSDRPGTSDVTDTQYF
.,TRBJ2-2,TRBV18,CASSPKSGRDTGELFF
medium-sized,TRBJ2-5,TRBV12-3/TRBV12-4,CASSFYQGETQYF
.,TRBJ2-2,TRBV5-5,CASSLAGRVTGELFF
.,TRBJ2-5,TRBV5-4,CASSLEAFSDQETQYF
medium-sized,TRBJ1-6,TRBV13,CASSLGQGMGNSPLHF
.,TRBJ2-3,TRBV5-6,CASSLGDGLAGGWDTQYF
medium-sized,TRBJ2-5,TRBV19,CASNGGRGIQETQYF
medium-sized,TRBJ2-3,TRBV6-1,CASSEGRGGSDTQYF
.,TRBJ1-3,TRBV6-5,CASRDDRAGNTIYF
.,TRBJ2-5,TRBV5-4,CASSLVSSGEVYIETQYF
.,TRBJ1-4,TRBV6-5,CASSPAGRGLFF
medium-sized,TRBJ2-7,TRBV11-1,CASSLVITGSAYEQYF
.,TRBJ1-1,TRBV6-5,CASSYPGSGDNTEAFF
.,TRBJ2-6,TRBV4-2,CASSPIVDGSGANVLTF
.,TRBJ1-2,TRBV27,CASSLSGQPYYGYTF
medium-sized,TRBJ2-3,TRBV6-5,CASSYGGRNTQYF
.,TRBJ1-2,TRBV20-1,CSADGGGAYYGYTF
medium-sized,TRBJ2-1,TRBV6-5,CASSFRDRGHNEQFF
.,TRBJ2-5,TRBV20-1,CSARRGQQDTQYF
medium-sized,TRBJ1-1,TRBV6-5,CASGIEGEGTEAFF
medium-sized,TRBJ2-1,TRBV6-2/TRBV6-3,CASSQKRNQANEQFF
medium-sized,TRBJ2-3,TRBV6-1,CASSEVRQGTDTQYF